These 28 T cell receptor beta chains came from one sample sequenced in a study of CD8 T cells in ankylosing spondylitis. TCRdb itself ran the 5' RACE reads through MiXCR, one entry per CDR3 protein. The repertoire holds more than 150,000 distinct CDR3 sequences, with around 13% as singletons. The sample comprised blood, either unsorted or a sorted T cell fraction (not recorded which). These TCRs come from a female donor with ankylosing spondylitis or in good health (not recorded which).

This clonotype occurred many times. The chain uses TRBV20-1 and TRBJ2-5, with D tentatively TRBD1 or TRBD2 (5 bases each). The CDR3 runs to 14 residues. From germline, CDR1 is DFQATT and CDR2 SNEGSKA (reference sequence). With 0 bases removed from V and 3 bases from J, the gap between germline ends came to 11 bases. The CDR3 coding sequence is TGCAGTGCTAGAGACTCCGGGGCCGAAGAGACCCAGTACTTC. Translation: CSARDSGAEETQYF.

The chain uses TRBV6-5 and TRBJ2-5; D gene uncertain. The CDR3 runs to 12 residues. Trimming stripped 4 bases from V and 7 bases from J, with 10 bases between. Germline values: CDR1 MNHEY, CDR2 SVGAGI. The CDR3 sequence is CASSSILGTQYF. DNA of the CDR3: TGTGCCAGCAGTTCCATCCTGGGGACCCAGTACTTC.

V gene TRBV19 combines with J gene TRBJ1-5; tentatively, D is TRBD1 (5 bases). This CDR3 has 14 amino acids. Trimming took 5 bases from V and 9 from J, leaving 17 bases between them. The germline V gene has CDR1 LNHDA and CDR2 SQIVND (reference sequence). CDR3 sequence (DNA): TGTGCCAGTAGTGCCTCGGACAAGTGGGGGCCCCAGCATTTT. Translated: CASSASDKWGPQHF.

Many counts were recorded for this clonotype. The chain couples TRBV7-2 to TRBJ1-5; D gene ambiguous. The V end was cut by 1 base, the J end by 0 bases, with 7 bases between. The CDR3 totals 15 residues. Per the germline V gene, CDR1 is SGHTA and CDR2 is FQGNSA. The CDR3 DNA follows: TGTGCCAGCAGCTTAGTCAGGACTAGCAATCAGCCCCAGCATTTT. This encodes CASSLVRTSNQPQHF.

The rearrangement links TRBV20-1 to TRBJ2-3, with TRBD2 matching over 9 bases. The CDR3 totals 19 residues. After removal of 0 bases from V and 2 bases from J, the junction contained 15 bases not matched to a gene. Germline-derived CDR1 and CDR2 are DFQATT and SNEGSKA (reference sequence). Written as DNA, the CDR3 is TGCAGTGCTAGAGATAAAAAAACTAGCGGGCGACAACACACAGATACGCAGTATTTT. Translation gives CSARDKKTSGRQHTDTQYF.

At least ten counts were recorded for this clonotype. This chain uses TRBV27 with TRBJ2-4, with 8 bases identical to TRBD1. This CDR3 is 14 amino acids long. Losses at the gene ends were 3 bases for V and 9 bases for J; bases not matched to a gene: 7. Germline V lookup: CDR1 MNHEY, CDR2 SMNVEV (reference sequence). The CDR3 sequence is CASSFSGTGGIQYF. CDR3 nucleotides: TGTGCCAGCAGTTTCTCCGGGACAGGCGGCATTCAGTACTTC.

The CDR3: CASSLDRVETQYF. CDR3 DNA: TGCGCCAGCAGCTTGGACAGGGTAGAGACCCAGTACTTC. J is TRBJ2-5 and V is TRBV5-1; the D gene is possibly TRBD1 (6 bases). Germline V gene sequence: CDR1 SGHRS, CDR2 YFSETQ. The CDR3 runs 13 residues. Trimming shortened V by 0 bases and J by 4 bases, and 7 bases separated the two germline ends.

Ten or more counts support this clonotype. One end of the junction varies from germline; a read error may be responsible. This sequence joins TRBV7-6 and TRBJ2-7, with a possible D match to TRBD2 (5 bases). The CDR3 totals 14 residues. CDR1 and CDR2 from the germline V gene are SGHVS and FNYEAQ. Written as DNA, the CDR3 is TGTGCCAGCAGCTTAGAGCCTAGCTCCAACGAGCAGTACTTC. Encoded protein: CASSLEPSSNEQYF.

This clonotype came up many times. For the CDR3, the DNA is TGTGCCAGCAGTTCTCCTTCCCGGATTGGAAACACCATATATTTT. Translated: CASSSPSRIGNTIYF. This chain connects TRBV12-3 or TRBV12-4 to TRBJ1-3; unclear D gene. CDR3 length equals 15 residues. The ends were cut back, 4 bases at V and 3 bases at J, with 13 bases in the middle.

In DNA form, the CDR3 reads TGTGCCAGCAGCCCGATAAACACTGAAGCTTTCTTT. This translates into CASSPINTEAFF. The rearrangement uses TRBV5-5 and TRBJ1-1; D unclear. CDR1 is SGHKS, CDR2 YYEKEE, per germline (reference sequence). With 4 bases removed from V and 2 bases from J, the gap between germline ends came to 6 bases. This CDR3 region has 12 residues.

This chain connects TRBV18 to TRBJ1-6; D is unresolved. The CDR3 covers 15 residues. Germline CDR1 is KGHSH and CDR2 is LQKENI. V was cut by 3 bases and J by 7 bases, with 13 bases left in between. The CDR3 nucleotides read TGTGCCAGCTCACCGGTACCGGGAAGCAATTCACCCCTCCACTTT. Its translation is CASSPVPGSNSPLHF.

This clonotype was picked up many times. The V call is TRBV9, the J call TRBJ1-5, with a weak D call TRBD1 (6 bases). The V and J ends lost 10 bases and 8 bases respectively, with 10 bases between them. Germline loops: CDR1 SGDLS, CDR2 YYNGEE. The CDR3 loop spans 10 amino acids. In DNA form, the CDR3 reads TGTGCCTCCCCAGGGGAGCCCCAGCATTTT. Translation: CASPGEPQHF.

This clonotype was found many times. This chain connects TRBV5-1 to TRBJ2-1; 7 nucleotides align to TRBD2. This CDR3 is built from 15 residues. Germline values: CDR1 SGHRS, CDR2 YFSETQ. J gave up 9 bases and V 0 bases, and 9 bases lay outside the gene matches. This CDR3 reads CASSLGGLPSIEQFF. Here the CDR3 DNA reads TGCGCCAGCAGCTTGGGGGGACTACCGTCAATTGAGCAGTTCTTC.

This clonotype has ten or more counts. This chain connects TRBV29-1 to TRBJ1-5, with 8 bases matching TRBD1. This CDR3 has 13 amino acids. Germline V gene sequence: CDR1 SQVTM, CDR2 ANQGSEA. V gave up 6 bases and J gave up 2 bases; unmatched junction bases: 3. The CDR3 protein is CSVLTGGNQPQHF. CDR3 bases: TGCAGCGTATTGACAGGGGGCAATCAGCCCCAGCATTTT.

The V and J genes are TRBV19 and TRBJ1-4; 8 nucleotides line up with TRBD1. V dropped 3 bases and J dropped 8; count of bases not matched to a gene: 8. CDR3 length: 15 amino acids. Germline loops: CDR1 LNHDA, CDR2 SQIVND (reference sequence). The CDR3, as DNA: TGTGCCAGTAGTATGTCCCAGGGGGCAGGCGAAAAACTGTTTTTT. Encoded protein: CASSMSQGAGEKLFF.

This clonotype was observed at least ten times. CDR3 sequence (DNA): TGTGCCAGCAGCTTTGGCCCCGGGGAGCTGTTTTTT. Its translation is CASSFGPGELFF. The rearrangement joins TRBV5-6 to TRBJ2-2, with no clear D. Between the trimmed V and J ends, which lost 2 bases and 6 bases, there was a span of 5 bases. This CDR3 is built from 12 residues. In germline, CDR1 is SGHDT, CDR2 YYEEEE.

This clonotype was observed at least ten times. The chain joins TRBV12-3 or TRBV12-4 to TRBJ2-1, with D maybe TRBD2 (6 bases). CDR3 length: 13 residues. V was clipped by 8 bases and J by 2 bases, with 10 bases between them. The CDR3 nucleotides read TGTGCCAGCGGGAGGCCCACCTACAATGAGCAGTTCTTC. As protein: CASGRPTYNEQFF.

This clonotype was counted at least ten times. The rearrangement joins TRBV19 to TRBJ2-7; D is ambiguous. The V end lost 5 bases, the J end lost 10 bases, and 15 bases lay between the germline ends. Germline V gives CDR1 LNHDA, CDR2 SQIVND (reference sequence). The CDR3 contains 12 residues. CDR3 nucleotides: TGTGCCAGTAGTGCGGATGGGGTCGTCCAGTACTTC. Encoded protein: CASSADGVVQYF.

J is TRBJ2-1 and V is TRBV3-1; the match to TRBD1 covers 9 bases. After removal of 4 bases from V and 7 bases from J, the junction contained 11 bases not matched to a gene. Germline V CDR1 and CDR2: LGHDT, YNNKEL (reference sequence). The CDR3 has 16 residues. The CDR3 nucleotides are TGTGCCAGCAGCCGAAGCGGGACAGGGTCGGTGAATGAGCAGTTCTTC. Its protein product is CASSRSGTGSVNEQFF.

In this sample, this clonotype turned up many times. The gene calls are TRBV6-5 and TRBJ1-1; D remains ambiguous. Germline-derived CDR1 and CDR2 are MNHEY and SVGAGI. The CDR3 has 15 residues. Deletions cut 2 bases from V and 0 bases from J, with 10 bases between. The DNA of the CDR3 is TGTGCCAGCAGTTACGGTTCGGAGGTGAACACTGAAGCTTTCTTT. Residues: CASSYGSEVNTEAFF.

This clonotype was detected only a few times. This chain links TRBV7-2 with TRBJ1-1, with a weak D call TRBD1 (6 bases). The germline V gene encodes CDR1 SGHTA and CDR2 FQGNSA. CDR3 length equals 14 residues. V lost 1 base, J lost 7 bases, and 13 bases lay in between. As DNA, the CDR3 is TGTGCCAGCAGCTTAGTACCAGGGGTGGGTGAAGCTTTCTTT. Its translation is CASSLVPGVGEAFF. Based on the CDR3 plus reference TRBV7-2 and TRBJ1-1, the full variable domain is GAGVSQSPSNKVTEKGKDVELRCDPISGHTALYWYRQSLGQGLEFLIYFQGNSAPDKSGLPSDRFSAERTGGSVSTLTIQRTQQEDSAVYLCASSLVPGVGEAFFGQGTRLTVV.

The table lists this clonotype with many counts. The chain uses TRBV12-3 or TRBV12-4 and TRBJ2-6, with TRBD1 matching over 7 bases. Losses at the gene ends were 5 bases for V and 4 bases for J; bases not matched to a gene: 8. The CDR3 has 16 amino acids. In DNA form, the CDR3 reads TGTGCCAGCAGTCCGGGACAGTTGGCCGGGGCCAACGTCCTGACTTTC. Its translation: CASSPGQLAGANVLTF.

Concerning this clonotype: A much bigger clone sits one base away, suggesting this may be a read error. The CDR3 reads CASSPGTNGFTDTQYF. The CDR3 DNA reads TGTGCCAGCAGCCCAGGGACTAACGGATTCACAGATACGCAGTATTTT. The rearrangement joins TRBV7-2 to TRBJ2-3, with TRBD2 matching 7 bases. J lost 2 bases, V lost 5 bases, and 10 bases had no gene match. Germline V gives CDR1 SGHTA, CDR2 FQGNSA. This CDR3 has 16 residues.

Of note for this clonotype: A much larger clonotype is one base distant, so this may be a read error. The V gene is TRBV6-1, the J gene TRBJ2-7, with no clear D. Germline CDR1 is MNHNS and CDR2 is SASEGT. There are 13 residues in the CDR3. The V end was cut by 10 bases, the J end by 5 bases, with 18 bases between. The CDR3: CANRNPLTHEQYF. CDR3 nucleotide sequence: TGTGCCAACAGAAACCCTTTGACCCACGAGCAGTACTTC.

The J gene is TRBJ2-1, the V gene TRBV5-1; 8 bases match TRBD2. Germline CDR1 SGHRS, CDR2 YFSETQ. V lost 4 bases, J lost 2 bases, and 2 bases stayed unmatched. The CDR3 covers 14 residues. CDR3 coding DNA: TGCGCCAGCAGCGTAGCGGGACCCTACAATGAGCAGTTCTTC. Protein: CASSVAGPYNEQFF.

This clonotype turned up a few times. The CDR3 nucleotides read TGCAGTGCTAGAGTTACAAACACTGAAGCTTTCTTT. This translates into CSARVTNTEAFF. V usage is TRBV20-1 and J usage is TRBJ1-1; D is uncertain. CDR1 is DFQATT, CDR2 SNEGSKA, per germline (reference sequence). Trimming stripped 1 base from V and 2 bases from J, with 5 bases between. This CDR3 is built from 12 residues.

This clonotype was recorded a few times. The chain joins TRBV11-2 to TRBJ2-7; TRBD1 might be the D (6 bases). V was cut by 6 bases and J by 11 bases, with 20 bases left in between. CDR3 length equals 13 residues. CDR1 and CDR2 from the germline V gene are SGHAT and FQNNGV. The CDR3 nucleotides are TGTGCCAGCAGTATTTCCCCTACCCAGGGGAAGTACTTC. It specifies CASSISPTQGKYF.

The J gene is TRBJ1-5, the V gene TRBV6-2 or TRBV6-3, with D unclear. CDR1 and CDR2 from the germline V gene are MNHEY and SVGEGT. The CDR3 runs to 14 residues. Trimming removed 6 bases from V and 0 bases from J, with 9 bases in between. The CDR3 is CASRRHSSNQPQHF. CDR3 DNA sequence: TGTGCCAGCAGGCGCCACAGTAGCAATCAGCCCCAGCATTTT.